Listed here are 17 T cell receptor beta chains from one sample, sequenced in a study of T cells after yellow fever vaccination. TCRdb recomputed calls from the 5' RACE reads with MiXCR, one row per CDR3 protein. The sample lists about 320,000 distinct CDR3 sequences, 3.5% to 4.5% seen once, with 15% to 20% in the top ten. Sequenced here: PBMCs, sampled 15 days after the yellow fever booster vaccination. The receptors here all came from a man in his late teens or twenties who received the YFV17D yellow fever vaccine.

The CDR3 region has the DNA TGCAGTGCTAGAGATCGGGTCACTAGCACAGATACGCAGTATTTT. Translated: CSARDRVTSTDTQYF. The J gene is TRBJ2-3, the V gene TRBV20-1; D gene ambiguous. Germline V CDR1 and CDR2: DFQATT, SNEGSKA (reference sequence). The CDR3 contains 15 residues. V lost 0 bases to trimming and J lost 0 bases, with 10 bases between them.

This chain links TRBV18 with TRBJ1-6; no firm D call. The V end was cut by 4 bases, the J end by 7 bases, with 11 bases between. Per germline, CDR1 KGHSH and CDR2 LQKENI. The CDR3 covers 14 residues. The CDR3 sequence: CASSLTRQNSPLHF. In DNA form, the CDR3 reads TGTGCCAGCTCACTCACACGGCAGAATTCACCCCTCCACTTT.

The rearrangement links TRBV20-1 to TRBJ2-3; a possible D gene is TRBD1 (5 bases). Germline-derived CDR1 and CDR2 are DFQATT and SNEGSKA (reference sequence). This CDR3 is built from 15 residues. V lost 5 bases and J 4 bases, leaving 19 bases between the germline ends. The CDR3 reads CSAPSVGARADTQYF. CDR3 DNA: TGCAGTGCTCCTTCAGTAGGGGCCCGCGCAGATACGCAGTATTTT.

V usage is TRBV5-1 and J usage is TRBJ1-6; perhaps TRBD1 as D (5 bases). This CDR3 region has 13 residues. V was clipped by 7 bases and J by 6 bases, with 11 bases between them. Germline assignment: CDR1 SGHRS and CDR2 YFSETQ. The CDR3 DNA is TGCGCCAGCCGTCAGGGCGGTAATTCACCCCTCCACTTT. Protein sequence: CASRQGGNSPLHF.

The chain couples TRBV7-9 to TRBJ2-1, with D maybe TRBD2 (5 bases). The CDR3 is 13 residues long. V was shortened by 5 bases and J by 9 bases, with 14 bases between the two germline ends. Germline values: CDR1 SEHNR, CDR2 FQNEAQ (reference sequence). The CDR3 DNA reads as TGTGCCAGCAGCCAGGTTCGAGGGCTTGAGCAGTTCTTC. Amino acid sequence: CASSQVRGLEQFF.

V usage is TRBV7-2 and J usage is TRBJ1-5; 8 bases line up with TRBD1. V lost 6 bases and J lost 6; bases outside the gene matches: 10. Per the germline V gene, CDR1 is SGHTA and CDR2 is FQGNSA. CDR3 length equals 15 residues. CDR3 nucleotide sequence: TGTGCCAGCAGATCCGGGACAGGTCGAGGTCAGCCCCAGCATTTT. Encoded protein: CASRSGTGRGQPQHF.

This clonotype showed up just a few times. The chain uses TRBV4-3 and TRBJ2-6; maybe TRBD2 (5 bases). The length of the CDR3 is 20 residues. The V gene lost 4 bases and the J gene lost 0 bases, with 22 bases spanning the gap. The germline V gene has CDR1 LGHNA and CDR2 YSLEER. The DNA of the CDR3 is TGCGCCAGCAGCCGCAGAGCCCTGGAGGCGCAGACCTCTGGGGCCAACGTCCTGACTTTC. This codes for CASSRRALEAQTSGANVLTF.

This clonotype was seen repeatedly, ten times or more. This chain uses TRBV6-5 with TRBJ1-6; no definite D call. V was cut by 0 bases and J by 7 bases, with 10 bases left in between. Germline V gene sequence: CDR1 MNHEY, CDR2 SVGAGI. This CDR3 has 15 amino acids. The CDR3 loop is CASSYSMWPNSPLHF. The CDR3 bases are TGTGCCAGCAGTTACTCGATGTGGCCCAATTCACCCCTCCACTTT.

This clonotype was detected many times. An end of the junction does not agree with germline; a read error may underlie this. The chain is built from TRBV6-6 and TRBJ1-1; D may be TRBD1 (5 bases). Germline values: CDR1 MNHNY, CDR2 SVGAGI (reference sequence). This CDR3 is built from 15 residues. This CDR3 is CASSDSGYGNTEAFF. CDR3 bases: TGTGCCAGCAGTGACTCAGGGTACGGGAACACTGAAGCTTTCTTT.

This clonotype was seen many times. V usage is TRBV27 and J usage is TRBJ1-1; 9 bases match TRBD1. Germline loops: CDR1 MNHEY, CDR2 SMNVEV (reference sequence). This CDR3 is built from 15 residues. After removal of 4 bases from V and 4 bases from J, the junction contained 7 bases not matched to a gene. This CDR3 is CASSYAGQGSTEAFF. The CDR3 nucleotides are TGTGCCAGCAGTTACGCGGGACAGGGTAGCACTGAAGCTTTCTTT.

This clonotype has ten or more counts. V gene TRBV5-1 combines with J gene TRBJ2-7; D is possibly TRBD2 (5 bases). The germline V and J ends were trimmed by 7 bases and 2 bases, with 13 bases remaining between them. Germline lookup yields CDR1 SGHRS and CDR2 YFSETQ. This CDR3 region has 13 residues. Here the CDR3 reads CASGSPGTYEQYF. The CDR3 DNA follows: TGCGCCAGCGGGTCCCCCGGGACCTACGAGCAGTACTTC. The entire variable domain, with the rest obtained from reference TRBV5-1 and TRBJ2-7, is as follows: KAGVTQTPRYLIKTRGQQVTLSCSPISGHRSVSWYQQTPGQGLQFLFEYFSETQRNKGNFPGRFSGRQFSNSRSEMNVSTLELGDSALYLCASGSPGTYEQYFGPGTRLTVT.

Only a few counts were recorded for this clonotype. CDR3 loop: CASSTAPGTSGTDTQYF. The CDR3 region has the DNA TGCGCCAGCAGCACGGCCCCCGGGACTAGCGGGACAGATACGCAGTATTTT. This chain joins TRBV5-1 and TRBJ2-3, with 12 bases that match TRBD2. CDR3 length equals 17 residues. Trimming cost V 4 bases and J 3 bases; bases outside gene matches: 9. CDR1 is SGHRS and CDR2 is YFSETQ in the germline V gene.

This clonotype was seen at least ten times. CDR3 amino acids: CAISSPSASADTQYF. The CDR3 DNA reads as TGTGCCATCAGTTCCCCCTCAGCCTCGGCAGATACGCAGTATTTT. V and J are TRBV10-3 and TRBJ2-3; D is uncertain. The CDR3 extends over 15 amino acids. Between the trimmed V and J ends, which lost 5 bases and 4 bases, there was a span of 16 bases. CDR1 and CDR2 (germline): ENHRY, SYGVKD.

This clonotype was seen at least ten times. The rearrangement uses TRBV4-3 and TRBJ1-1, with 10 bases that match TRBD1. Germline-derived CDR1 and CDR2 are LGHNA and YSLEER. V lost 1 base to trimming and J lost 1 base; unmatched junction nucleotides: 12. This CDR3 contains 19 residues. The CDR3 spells CASSQVGQGSPIGNTEAFF. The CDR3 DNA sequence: TGCGCCAGCAGCCAAGTGGGACAGGGGTCACCAATCGGGAACACTGAAGCTTTCTTT.

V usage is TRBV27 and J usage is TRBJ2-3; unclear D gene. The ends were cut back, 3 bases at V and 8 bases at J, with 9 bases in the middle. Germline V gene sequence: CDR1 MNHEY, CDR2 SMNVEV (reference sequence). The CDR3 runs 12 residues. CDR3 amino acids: CASSLPRSTQYF. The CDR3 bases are TGTGCCAGCAGTTTGCCGAGAAGTACGCAGTATTTT.

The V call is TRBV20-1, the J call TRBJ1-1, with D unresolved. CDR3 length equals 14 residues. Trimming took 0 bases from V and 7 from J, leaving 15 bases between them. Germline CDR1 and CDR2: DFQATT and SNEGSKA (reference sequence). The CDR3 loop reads CSARDPLEGGEAFF. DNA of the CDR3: TGCAGTGCTAGAGATCCCCTAGAAGGAGGTGAAGCTTTCTTT.

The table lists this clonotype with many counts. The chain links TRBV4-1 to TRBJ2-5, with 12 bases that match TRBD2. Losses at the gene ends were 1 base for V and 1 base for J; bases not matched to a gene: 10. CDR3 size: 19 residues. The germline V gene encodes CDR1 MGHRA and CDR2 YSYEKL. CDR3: CASSQVYLAGGPSQETQYF. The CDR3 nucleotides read TGCGCCAGCAGCCAAGTTTATCTAGCGGGGGGGCCTTCCCAAGAGACCCAGTACTTC.